This entry describes one T cell receptor (beta chain). Its antigen specificity is not known. No per-base quality is available; no much larger clone lies one base away. The sample originates from a study of blood T cell repertoires in COVID-19 (dated by TCRdb to the early 2020s). Turning to the overall study: The collaborator samples originated in the United States, Italy and Spain and spanned the acute and convalescent phases of COVID-19. The prospective study material was composed of cDNA or gDNA derived from T cells, B-cell-depleted T cells, or PBMCs. Deeply sampled blood TCRbeta repertoires from subjects exposed to, actively infected with, or recovered from COVID-19 were included in the dataset. The repertoires were released in a freely available public database intended as a resource for research on the immune response to SARS-CoV-2. Samples came from the ongoing ImmuneRACE study (first 160 participants) plus 1,254 subjects from 6 global collaborators. Sample metadata almost always included a de-identified subject ID, COVID-19 status, age in years and sex. HLA class I and class II types, where available, came from metadata supplied by the sample provider rather than from assay-based typing.

Each collaborating institution followed its own protocols to collect whole blood in K2EDTA tubes. For TCRbeta analysis, collaborators shipped samples in one of three forms: frozen whole blood, isolated PBMCs, or DNA extracted from either of those sample types. Broad study findings and their caveats: The quantity of clinical and demographic metadata differed by source and by participant and was supplied without curation.

Compared with germline, V lacks 4 bases and J lacks 3 bases; bases without a gene match: 4. CDR1 and CDR2 (MDHEN, SYDVKM) derive from the germline V gene. The CDR3 goes from the cysteine to the phenylalanine over 14 residues. Left in the record is the CDR3 DNA by itself, 42 bases read in frame from the first base. TCRbeta CDR3 regions were amplified from genomic DNA using the immunoSEQ Assay, a bias-controlled multiplex PCR. The authors' analysis ran thus. The number of nucleated cells in each sample was estimated by amplification of reference gene primers within the assay. To quantify the absolute abundance of each unique TCRbeta CDR3 rearrangement, sequence reads were collapsed and filtered. For each sample, productive Simpson clonality was calculated as the square root of Simpson's diversity index over productive rearrangements. This is the immuneACCESS table as TCRdb keeps it, with only in-frame sequences that have V and J called. A part of the clones is gone; compared with another copy, unresolved V genes explain less than half, and the rest is unexplained. The V and J calls and clone size were taken over from that table, and D and trimming were inferred from the DNA. Counted in this sample were tens of thousands of clones; roughly 78% of them appeared once. The top ten hold about 26% of the sample.

This clonotype was sampled from a man in his 60s with active or convalescent COVID-19. Sequencing was performed on peripheral blood. Recombination joined TRBV28 with TRBJ2-7; TRBD1 fits 9 bases in the junction. The CDR3 amino acid sequence is: CASSSRQGDYEQYF. The DNA sequence is as follows: TGTGCCAGCAGTTCCCGACAGGGGGACTACGAGCAGTACTTC.